The 21 T cell receptor beta chains below were found in one sample sequenced in a study of blood T cell repertoires in COVID-19. The data were produced by immunoSEQ multiplex PCR, yet TCRdb's version contains in-frame clones alone and is incomplete. Of about 180,000 clones listed, about 88% are singletons. The sample consisted of peripheral blood. The receptor source for this set is a woman aged 45-60 years with COVID-19, enrolled during active disease.

This chain uses TRBV19 with TRBJ1-3, with D unclear. The V end lost 6 bases, the J end lost 4 bases, and 16 bases lay between the germline ends. The CDR3 covers 15 residues. CDR1 and CDR2 from the germline V gene are LNHDA and SQIVND (reference sequence). CDR3 residues: CASSPKIGSGNTIYF. CDR3 nucleotides: TGTGCCAGTAGCCCTAAGATCGGGTCGGGAAACACCATATATTTT.

The chain joins TRBV9 to TRBJ2-7, with D perhaps TRBD1 (6 bases). Trimming left V 4 bases short and J 2 bases short, with 13 bases between. Germline V gene lookup returns CDR1 SGDLS and CDR2 YYNGEE. CDR3 length: 14 residues. CDR3: CASSPEGHTYEQYF. The CDR3 DNA is TGTGCCAGCAGCCCAGAGGGACACACCTACGAGCAGTACTTC.

This chain joins TRBV4-3 and TRBJ2-3; 11 nucleotides align to TRBD2. Unmatched junction bases numbered 7, after V lost 3 bases and J lost 5 bases. Germline V gene data show CDR1 as LGHNA and CDR2 as YSLEER. There are 16 residues in the CDR3. CDR3 residues: CASSQDSGGAGDTQYF. In nucleotides, the CDR3 is TGCGCCAGCAGCCAGGATAGCGGGGGGGCCGGAGATACGCAGTATTTT.

DNA of the CDR3: TGTGCCAGCAGCCCGAAACGTACAGCCTTCTCCGAGCAGTACTTC. This translates into CASSPKRTAFSEQYF. The genes are TRBV3-1 (or the pseudogene TRBV3-2) and TRBJ2-7, with D uncertain. Germline V gene lookup returns CDR1 LGHDT and CDR2 YNNKEL (reference sequence). The CDR3 loop spans 15 amino acids. The V gene lost 4 bases and the J gene lost 6 bases, with 19 bases spanning the gap.

This rearrangement joins TRBV24-1 to TRBJ2-1; possibly TRBD1 for D (5 bases). CDR1 is KGHDR and CDR2 is SFDVKD in the germline V gene. The CDR3 runs 15 residues. V was shortened by 3 bases and J by 0 bases, with 8 bases between the two germline ends. This CDR3 is CATSDVGVSYNEQFF. For the CDR3, the DNA is TGTGCCACCAGTGATGTAGGGGTCTCCTACAATGAGCAGTTCTTC.

This rearrangement joins TRBV30 to TRBJ2-2, with a tentative D call TRBD1 (5 bases). The CDR3 is made up of 13 amino acids. Per germline, CDR1 GTSNPN and CDR2 SVGIG (reference sequence). The V end was cut by 2 bases, the J end by 4 bases, with 8 bases between. The CDR3 region is CAWSFQGTGELFF. DNA for the CDR3: TGTGCCTGGAGTTTTCAGGGCACCGGGGAGCTGTTTTTT.

The chain carries TRBV19 and TRBJ1-5; 9 positions agree with TRBD1. The germline V gene has CDR1 LNHDA and CDR2 SQIVND (reference sequence). The J segment lost 0 bases and the V segment lost 6 bases, leaving 6 bases of the junction unmatched. CDR3 length: 16 residues. In DNA form, the CDR3 reads TGTGCCAGTAGCCAGACAGGGGGTGGTAGCAATCAGCCCCAGCATTTT. It translates to CASSQTGGGSNQPQHF.

The chain is built from TRBV5-4 and TRBJ1-1, with D possibly being TRBD1 (5 bases). Germline V gene data show CDR1 as SGHNT and CDR2 as YYREEE (reference sequence). V lost 4 bases and J lost 6, with 13 bases in between. The CDR3 is 13 residues long. The DNA of the CDR3 is TGTGCCAGCAGCCGGGGGGACGGAGCTGAAGCTTTCTTT. This translates into CASSRGDGAEAFF.

The chain joins TRBV19 to TRBJ1-3; D perhaps matches TRBD1 (6 bases). The germline gives CDR1 LNHDA, CDR2 SQIVND (reference sequence). The CDR3 covers 19 residues. Deletions cut 3 bases from V and 0 bases from J, with 21 bases between. The CDR3 here is CASSIRSGTPLNSGNTIYF. CDR3 in DNA: TGTGCCAGTAGTATTCGGAGCGGGACACCTCTCAACTCTGGAAACACCATATATTTT.

The chain carries TRBV11-3 and TRBJ2-3; 10 bases are shared with TRBD1. CDR1 and CDR2 (germline): SGHNT, YENEEA. Trimming took 5 bases from V and 5 from J; bases not matched to a gene: 7. This CDR3 has 15 residues. The CDR3 nucleotides read TGTGCCAGCAGCCCCCCGGGACAGGGGCAAGATACGCAGTATTTT. Amino acids: CASSPPGQGQDTQYF.

This chain uses TRBV11-3 with TRBJ1-3, with 7 bases lining up with TRBD1. The CDR3 has 17 amino acids. Germline CDR1 reads SGHNT; CDR2 reads YENEEA. The J segment lost 0 bases and the V segment lost 3 bases, leaving 8 bases of the junction unmatched. CDR3 DNA: TGTGCCAGCAGCTTGTTCGGGACAGCTAGCTCTGGAAACACCATATATTTT. This translates into CASSLFGTASSGNTIYF.

This clone was recorded once. CDR3 nucleotides: TGTGCCAGCAGCTCCTTGGGGACTAGCGGGGGCCTAAGCACAGATACGCAGTATTTT. Amino acid sequence: CASSSLGTSGGLSTDTQYF. The genes are TRBV7-9 and TRBJ2-3; 14 bases are a match to TRBD2. V dropped 4 bases and J dropped 0; count of bases not matched to a gene: 9. Germline-derived CDR1 and CDR2 are SEHNR and FQNEAQ (reference sequence). This CDR3 comprises 19 residues. The full variable domain, completed using reference TRBV7-9 and TRBJ2-3, is DTGVSQNPRHKITKRGQNVTFRCDPISEHNRLYWYRQTLGQGPEFLTYFQNEAQLEKSRLLSDRFSAERPKGSFSTLEIQRTEQGDSAMYLCASSSLGTSGGLSTDTQYFGPGTRLTVL.

This clone has a single count. CDR3 sequence (DNA): TGCGCCAGCAGCCAAGAGGCCCTTAGGGGAAGCTCCTATAATTCACCCCTCCACTTT. Amino acid sequence: CASSQEALRGSSYNSPLHF. The chain recombines TRBV4-3 with TRBJ1-6, with a weak D call TRBD1 (5 bases). This CDR3 contains 19 residues. The V end lost 0 bases, the J end lost 0 bases, and 15 bases lay between the germline ends. The V gene's germline CDR1 is LGHNA and CDR2 YSLEER.

The chain employs TRBV2 and TRBJ1-6, with D maybe TRBD1 (6 bases). Trimming cost V 4 bases and J 8 bases, with 15 bases left between them. This CDR3 region has 15 residues. Germline lookup yields CDR1 SNHLY and CDR2 FYNNEI. The CDR3 DNA sequence: TGTGCCAGCAGTGGGCGGGGGGCTCGGGATTCACCCCTCCACTTT. This sequence encodes CASSGRGARDSPLHF.

This chain joins TRBV20-1 and TRBJ2-5, with D hard to call. V shed 5 bases and J shed 2 bases, with 6 bases lying between them. This CDR3 has 11 amino acids. Germline V gives CDR1 DFQATT, CDR2 SNEGSKA (reference sequence). This CDR3 is CSAGTQETQYF. The CDR3, as DNA: TGCAGTGCTGGTACACAAGAGACCCAGTACTTC.

The chain recombines TRBV30 with TRBJ1-1, with TRBD1 identical over 8 bases. CDR1 and CDR2 from the germline V gene are GTSNPN and SVGIG (reference sequence). The CDR3 has 14 amino acids. The V segment lost 4 bases and the J segment 5 bases; nucleotides outside the gene matches: 9. CDR3 region: CAWIRGTGRTEAFF. CDR3 bases: TGTGCCTGGATTAGGGGGACAGGCAGGACTGAAGCTTTCTTT.

This chain links TRBV2 with TRBJ2-3, with 8 nucleotides matching TRBD2. The germline V gene has CDR1 SNHLY and CDR2 FYNNEI. V dropped 4 bases and J dropped 2; count of bases not matched to a gene: 8. The CDR3 spans 16 residues. Written as DNA, the CDR3 is TGTGCCAGCAGTGCATGGAGCGGGGGCCCCACAGATACGCAGTATTTT. As protein: CASSAWSGGPTDTQYF.

V gene TRBV5-1 combines with J gene TRBJ2-7; TRBD2 agrees at 7 bases. The CDR3 has 14 residues. Germline V gene lookup returns CDR1 SGHRS and CDR2 YFSETQ. Trimming cost V 1 base and J 3 bases; bases outside gene matches: 4. The CDR3 is CASSLRLAVYEQYF. CDR3 nucleotides: TGCGCCAGCAGCTTGAGGCTAGCGGTCTACGAGCAGTACTTC.

This clone has only a few counts. The V and J genes are TRBV19 and TRBJ1-1, with D tentatively TRBD1 (5 bases). The CDR3 covers 13 residues. V was shortened by 6 bases and J by 3 bases, with 11 bases between the two germline ends. Looked up from germline, CDR1 is LNHDA and CDR2 is SQIVND (reference sequence). Here the CDR3 reads CASRRDFDTEAFF. The CDR3 region has the DNA TGTGCCAGTAGGAGGGACTTCGACACTGAAGCTTTCTTT.

V usage is TRBV5-8 and J usage is TRBJ1-3; 10 positions agree with TRBD1. The CDR3 contains 16 residues. Germline-derived CDR1 and CDR2 are SGHTS and YDEGEE. The junction had 6 bases not matched to a gene; V was cut back by 6 bases and J by 0 bases. CDR3: CASTLGDRGSGNTIYF. CDR3 nucleotide sequence: TGTGCCAGCACCCTGGGGGACAGGGGCTCTGGAAACACCATATATTTT.

This chain uses TRBV27 with TRBJ1-5; no definite D call. The germline CDR1 and CDR2 sequences are MNHEY and SMNVEV (reference sequence). Trimming stripped 3 bases from V and 7 bases from J, with 10 bases between. The CDR3 is 13 amino acids. Here the CDR3 DNA reads TGTGCCAGCAGTTTGTCCGGTAGACAGCCCCAGCATTTT. Translated: CASSLSGRQPQHF.